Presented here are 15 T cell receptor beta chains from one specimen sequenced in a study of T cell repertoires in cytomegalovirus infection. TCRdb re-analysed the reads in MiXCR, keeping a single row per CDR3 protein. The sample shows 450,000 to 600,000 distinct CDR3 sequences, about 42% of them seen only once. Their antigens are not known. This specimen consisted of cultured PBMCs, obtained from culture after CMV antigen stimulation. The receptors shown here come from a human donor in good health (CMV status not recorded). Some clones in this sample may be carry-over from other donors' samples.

The CDR3 DNA reads as TGCAGCGGTCGATCAGGGATCACTGAAGCTTTCTTT. Protein: CSGRSGITEAFF. This rearrangement joins TRBV29-1 to TRBJ1-1, with D possibly matching TRBD1 (5 bases). The CDR3 is 12 amino acids. Trimming took 7 bases from V and 4 from J, leaving 13 bases between them. CDR1 is SQVTM, CDR2 ANQGSEA, per germline.

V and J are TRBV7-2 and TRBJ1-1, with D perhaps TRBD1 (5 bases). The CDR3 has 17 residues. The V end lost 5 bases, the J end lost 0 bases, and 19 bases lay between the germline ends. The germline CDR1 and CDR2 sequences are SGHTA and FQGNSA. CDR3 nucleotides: TGTGCCAGCAGCCGGGAGGCGGCAGGGCTCATGAACACTGAAGCTTTCTTT. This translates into CASSREAAGLMNTEAFF.

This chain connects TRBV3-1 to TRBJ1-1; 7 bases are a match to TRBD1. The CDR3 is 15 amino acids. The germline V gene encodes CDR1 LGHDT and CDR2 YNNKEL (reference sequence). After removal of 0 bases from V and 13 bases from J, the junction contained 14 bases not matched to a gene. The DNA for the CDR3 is TGTGCCAGCAGCCAAGACGGGGACAGCCGAGTGGAGGGTTTCTTT. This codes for CASSQDGDSRVEGFF.

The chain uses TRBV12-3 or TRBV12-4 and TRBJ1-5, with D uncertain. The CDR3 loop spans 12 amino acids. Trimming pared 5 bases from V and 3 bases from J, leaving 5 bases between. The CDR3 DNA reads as TGTGCCAGCAGTACCCCCAATCAGCCCCAGCATTTT. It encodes CASSTPNQPQHF.

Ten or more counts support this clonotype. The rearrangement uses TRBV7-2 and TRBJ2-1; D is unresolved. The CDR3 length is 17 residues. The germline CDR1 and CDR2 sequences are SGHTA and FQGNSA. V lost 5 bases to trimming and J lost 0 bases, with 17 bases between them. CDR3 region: CASSPRWVVSSYNEQFF. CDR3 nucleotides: TGTGCCAGCAGCCCCCGTTGGGTGGTGAGCTCCTACAATGAGCAGTTCTTC.

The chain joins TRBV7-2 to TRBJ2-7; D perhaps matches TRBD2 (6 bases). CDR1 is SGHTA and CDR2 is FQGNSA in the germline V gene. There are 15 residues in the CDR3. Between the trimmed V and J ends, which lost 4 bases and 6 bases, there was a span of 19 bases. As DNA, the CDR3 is TGTGCCAGCAGCTCACTAGCCTATGGCCCGGGCGAGCAGTACTTC. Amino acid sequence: CASSSLAYGPGEQYF.

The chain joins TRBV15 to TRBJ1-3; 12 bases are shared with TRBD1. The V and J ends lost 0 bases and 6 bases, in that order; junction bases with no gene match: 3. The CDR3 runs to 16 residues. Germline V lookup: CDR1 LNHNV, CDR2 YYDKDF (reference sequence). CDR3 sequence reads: CATSREGTGGENTIYF. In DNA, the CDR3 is TGTGCCACCAGCAGAGAAGGGACAGGGGGCGAAAACACCATATATTTT.

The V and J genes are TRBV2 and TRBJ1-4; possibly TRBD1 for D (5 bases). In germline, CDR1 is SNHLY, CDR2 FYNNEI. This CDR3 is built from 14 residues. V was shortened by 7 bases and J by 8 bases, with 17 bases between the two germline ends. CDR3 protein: CASNAQGFKEKLFF. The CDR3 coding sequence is TGTGCCAGCAACGCCCAGGGATTTAAAGAAAAACTGTTTTTT.

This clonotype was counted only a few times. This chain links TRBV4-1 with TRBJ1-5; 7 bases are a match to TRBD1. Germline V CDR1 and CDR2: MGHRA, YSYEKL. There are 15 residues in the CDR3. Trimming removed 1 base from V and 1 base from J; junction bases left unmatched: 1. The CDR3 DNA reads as TGCGCCAGCAGCCAAGTGGGACAGAGCAATCAGCCCCAGCATTTT. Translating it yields CASSQVGQSNQPQHF.

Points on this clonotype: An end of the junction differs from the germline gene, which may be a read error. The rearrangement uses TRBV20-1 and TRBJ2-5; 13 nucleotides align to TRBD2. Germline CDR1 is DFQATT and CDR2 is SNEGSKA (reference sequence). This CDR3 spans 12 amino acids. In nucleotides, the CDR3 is TGCAGTGCTAGAGGGACTAGCGGGGGCCCCCCCTTC. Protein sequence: CSARGTSGGPPF.

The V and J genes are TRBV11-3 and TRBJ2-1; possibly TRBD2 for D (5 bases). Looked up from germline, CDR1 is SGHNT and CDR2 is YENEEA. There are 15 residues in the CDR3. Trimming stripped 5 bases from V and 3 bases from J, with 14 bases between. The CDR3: CASSPLPGLYNEQFF. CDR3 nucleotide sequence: TGTGCCAGCAGCCCGCTCCCAGGACTCTACAATGAGCAGTTCTTC. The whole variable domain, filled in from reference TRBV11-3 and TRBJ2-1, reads EAGVVQSPRYKIIEKKQPVAFWCNPISGHNTLYWYLQNLGQGPELLIRYENEEAVDDSQLPKDRFSAERLKGVDSTLKIQPAELGDSAVYLCASSPLPGLYNEQFFGPGTRLTVL.

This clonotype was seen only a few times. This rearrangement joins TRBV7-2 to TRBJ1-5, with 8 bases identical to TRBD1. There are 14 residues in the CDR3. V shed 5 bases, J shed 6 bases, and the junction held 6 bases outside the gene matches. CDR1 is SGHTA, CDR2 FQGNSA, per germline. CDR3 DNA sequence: TGTGCCAGCAGCCGGACAGGGAAAGGTCAGCCCCAGCATTTT. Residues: CASSRTGKGQPQHF.

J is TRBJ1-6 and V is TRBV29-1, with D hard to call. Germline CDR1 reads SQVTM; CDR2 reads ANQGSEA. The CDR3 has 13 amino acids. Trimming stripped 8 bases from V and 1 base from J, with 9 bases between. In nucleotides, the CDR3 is TGCAGCCTCCAGAGGTCCTATAATTCACCCCTCCACTTT. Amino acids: CSLQRSYNSPLHF.

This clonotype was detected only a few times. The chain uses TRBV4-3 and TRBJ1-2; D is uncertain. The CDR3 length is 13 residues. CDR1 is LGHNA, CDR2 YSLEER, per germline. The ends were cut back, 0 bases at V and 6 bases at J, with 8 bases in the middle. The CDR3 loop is CASSQDLGDGYTF. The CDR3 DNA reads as TGCGCCAGCAGCCAAGATCTAGGTGATGGCTACACCTTC.

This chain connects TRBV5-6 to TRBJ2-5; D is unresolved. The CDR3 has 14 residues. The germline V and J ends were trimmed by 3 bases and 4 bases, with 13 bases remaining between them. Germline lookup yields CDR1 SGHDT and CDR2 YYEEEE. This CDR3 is CASSSTRSAETQYF. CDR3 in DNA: TGTGCCAGCAGCTCTACGAGGTCAGCAGAGACCCAGTACTTC.